This TCR beta chain came from a study of T cell responses to AZD1222 COVID-19 vaccine. V lost 2 bases and J lost 8, with 9 bases in between. Per the germline V gene, CDR1 is SEHNR and CDR2 is FQNEAQ (reference sequence). The length of the CDR3 is 12 residues. The data were produced by immunoSEQ multiplex PCR, yet TCRdb's version contains in-frame clones alone and is incomplete. The data show over 150,000 clones, about nine tenths seen once. The chain is built from TRBV7-9 and TRBJ1-2; the D is unclear. The sequence was obtained from an adult in good health. Sequencing was performed on peripheral blood, taken on day 0 of AZD1222 vaccination. CDR3 DNA sequence: TGTGCCAGCAGCTTAAATGAGAGGGGCTACACCTTC. This encodes CASSLNERGYTF.